One sample yielded the 30 T cell receptor beta chains listed below, sequenced in a study of control samples from healthy donors and cancer patients. The table came from immunoSEQ multiplex PCR; TCRdb's copy has only in-frame clones and leaves some out. Of approximately 150,000 clones listed, 92% were seen once; the top ten hold roughly 0.7%. The sequencing sample was made of blood. The receptors stem from a woman aged 25 to 39 in good health.

This clone occurred once. The chain has TRBV18 and TRBJ2-5; TRBD1 matches 10 bases. Trimming at V came to 6 bases and at J to 5 bases, leaving 6 bases not matched to a gene. This CDR3 has 14 amino acids. CDR1 and CDR2 from the germline V gene are KGHSH and LQKENI. The CDR3 bases are TGTGCCAGCTCGTCGGGACAGGGGTTGGAGACCCAGTACTTC. This sequence encodes CASSSGQGLETQYF.

This chain uses TRBV7-2 with TRBJ1-1; the D gene is possibly TRBD1 (5 bases). CDR1 is SGHTA, CDR2 FQGNSA, per germline. Deletions cut 1 base from V and 10 bases from J, with 10 bases between. The CDR3 has 12 residues. The CDR3 loop reads CASSLGGGGAFF. The CDR3 DNA is TGTGCCAGCAGCTTAGGTGGGGGTGGAGCTTTCTTT.

This chain uses TRBV4-2 with TRBJ2-1, with TRBD1 as a possible D gene (5 bases). V was cut by 4 bases and J by 0 bases, with 22 bases left in between. CDR3 length: 19 amino acids. The germline gives CDR1 LGHNA, CDR2 YNFKEQ. The CDR3 coding sequence is TGTGCCAGCAGCCCCATCCGCAGTCTGGGGCAGAGCTCCTACAATGAGCAGTTCTTC. Its translation: CASSPIRSLGQSSYNEQFF.

The V gene is TRBV3-1 (or the pseudogene TRBV3-2), the J gene TRBJ1-6; D may be TRBD1 (5 bases). Trimming removed 5 bases from V and 13 bases from J, with 27 bases in between. Germline CDR1 is LGHDT and CDR2 is YNNKEL (reference sequence). The CDR3 extends over 17 amino acids. CDR3 in DNA: TGTGCCAGCAGCTCAAAAGGAGTTGACAGCCCAAAGTGGCCCCTCCACTTT. As protein: CASSSKGVDSPKWPLHF.

The rearrangement joins TRBV7-9 to TRBJ2-5, with TRBD2 as a possible D gene (6 bases). Germline assignment: CDR1 SEHNR and CDR2 FQNEAQ (reference sequence). The CDR3 runs 16 residues. The germline V and J ends were trimmed by 0 bases and 3 bases, with 14 bases remaining between them. CDR3 in amino acids: CASSLAIGGEEETQYF. The CDR3 nucleotides are TGTGCCAGCAGCTTAGCCATCGGAGGGGAAGAAGAGACCCAGTACTTC.

This sequence joins TRBV7-3 and TRBJ2-2; no firm D call. In germline, CDR1 is SGHTA, CDR2 FQGTGA. The CDR3 has 14 residues. V was pared by 2 bases and J by 7 bases, with 11 bases between. CDR3 nucleotide sequence: TGTGCCAGCAGCTTATATAAAGGCGGCGGGGAGCTGTTTTTT. It codes for CASSLYKGGGELFF.

This chain links TRBV7-2 with TRBJ2-5, with D perhaps matching TRBD1 (5 bases). The germline gives CDR1 SGHTA, CDR2 FQGNSA. Trimming took 0 bases from V and 5 from J, leaving 7 bases between them. The CDR3 is made up of 13 amino acids. CDR3 sequence: CASSLAGRETQYF. DNA for the CDR3: TGTGCCAGCAGCTTAGCGGGGCGGGAGACCCAGTACTTC. Based on the CDR3 plus reference TRBV7-2 and TRBJ2-5, the full variable domain is GAGVSQSPSNKVTEKGKDVELRCDPISGHTALYWYRQSLGQGLEFLIYFQGNSAPDKSGLPSDRFSAERTGGSVSTLTIQRTQQEDSAVYLCASSLAGRETQYFGPGTRLLVL.

The rearrangement joins TRBV27 to TRBJ2-1, with 7 bases that match TRBD2. The CDR3 loop spans 15 amino acids. Germline CDR1 is MNHEY and CDR2 is SMNVEV (reference sequence). The junction had 11 bases not matched to a gene; V was cut back by 4 bases and J by 8 bases. CDR3 residues: CASSYGGEGYYEQFF. For the CDR3, the DNA is TGTGCCAGCAGTTATGGCGGGGAGGGATATTATGAGCAGTTCTTC.

The chain joins TRBV21-1 to TRBJ1-4. TRBV21-1 is designated a pseudogene. The CDR3 consists of 14 residues. CDR3 region: CASSPGRGREKLFF. The DNA for the CDR3 is TGTGCCAGCAGCCCAGGGAGAGGTCGCGAAAAACTGTTTTTT.

The rearrangement uses TRBV2 and TRBJ1-2, with D possibly matching TRBD1 (5 bases). Germline-derived CDR1 and CDR2 are SNHLY and FYNNEI. Trimming left V 4 bases short and J 8 bases short, with 17 bases between. The CDR3 runs 14 residues. This CDR3 is CASSVMAGHPGYTF. The CDR3, as DNA: TGTGCCAGCAGTGTTATGGCAGGACACCCAGGCTACACCTTC.

The rearrangement joins TRBV18 to TRBJ2-6; possible D gene TRBD2, 6 bases. Germline loops: CDR1 KGHSH, CDR2 LQKENI. The CDR3 length is 15 residues. V was trimmed by 3 bases and J by 0 bases, leaving 6 bases between them. In DNA form, the CDR3 reads TGTGCCAGCTCACCGGACTACTCTGGGGCCAACGTCCTGACTTTC. It encodes CASSPDYSGANVLTF.

This clone was seen more than once but under ten times. The chain is built from TRBV5-4 and TRBJ2-1; either TRBD1 or TRBD2 may fit D (5 bases each). Trimming left V 1 base short and J 2 bases short, with 7 bases between. CDR3 length: 14 amino acids. Germline V gene sequence: CDR1 SGHNT, CDR2 YYREEE (reference sequence). The CDR3 nucleotides read TGTGCCAGCAGCTTGAGAGGGGCCTACAATGAGCAGTTCTTC. Translated, it gives CASSLRGAYNEQFF.

The chain carries TRBV6-2 or TRBV6-3 and TRBJ2-6; D is undetermined. Per germline, CDR1 MNHEY and CDR2 SVGEGT. The ends were cut back, 6 bases at V and 0 bases at J, with 6 bases in the middle. CDR3 size: 14 residues. CDR3 loop: CASSLASGANVLTF. CDR3 coding DNA: TGTGCCAGCAGCTTGGCCTCTGGGGCCAACGTCCTGACTTTC.

This clone has just one count. The chain combines TRBV24-1 with TRBJ2-7; D is perhaps TRBD1 (5 bases). Germline V CDR1 and CDR2: KGHDR, SFDVKD. The CDR3 extends over 13 amino acids. The V end lost 6 bases, the J end lost 3 bases, and 11 bases lay between the germline ends. The CDR3, as DNA: TGTGCCACCAGTAGAACAGGCAACTACGAGCAGTACTTC. Translated, it gives CATSRTGNYEQYF.

Concerning this clone itself: The sample contains more than one DNA sequence encoding this CDR3. The chain has TRBV6-2 or TRBV6-3 and TRBJ1-5; TRBD1 is a possible D gene (5 bases). V lost 2 bases and J lost 4, with 9 bases in between. This CDR3 spans 14 amino acids. Germline CDR1 is MNHEY and CDR2 is SVGEGT. The CDR3 spells CASSYGGGNQPQHF. DNA for the CDR3: TGTGCCAGCAGTTACGGGGGGGGGAATCAGCCCCAGCATTTT.

This clone was seen a handful of times. The V call is TRBV6-1, the J call TRBJ1-2; D not certain. The CDR3 has 15 amino acids. CDR1 is MNHNS and CDR2 is SASEGT in the germline V gene. V was cut by 2 bases and J by 1 base, with 11 bases left in between. The CDR3 DNA reads as TGTGCCAGCAGTGAAACGAGGGAGTATAACTATGGCTACACCTTC. Its translation is CASSETREYNYGYTF.

The genes are TRBV5-1 and TRBJ1-5; 8 bases are shared with TRBD1. Germline assignment: CDR1 SGHRS and CDR2 YFSETQ. V dropped 4 bases and J dropped 6; count of bases not matched to a gene: 9. This CDR3 spans 15 amino acids. CDR3 residues: CASSPDGTGSQPQHF. CDR3 sequence (DNA): TGCGCCAGCAGCCCCGATGGGACAGGAAGTCAGCCCCAGCATTTT.

The chain combines TRBV25-1 with TRBJ1-4; 12 bases match TRBD1. Germline V gives CDR1 MGHDK, CDR2 SYGVNS. CDR3 size: 15 residues. The junction had 9 bases not matched to a gene; V was cut back by 4 bases and J by 12 bases. The CDR3 loop reads CASSVAGTGGDELFF. CDR3 DNA: TGTGCCAGCAGTGTGGCCGGGACAGGGGGCGACGAACTGTTTTTT.

Details on this clone: The junction and the germline gene differ at one end; a read error may be behind it. CDR3 sequence: CASSLGGDDEETQYF. The CDR3 nucleotides are TGTGCTAGCAGCCTGGGAGGGGACGATGAAGAGACCCAGTACTTC. V usage is TRBV7-7 and J usage is TRBJ2-5, with TRBD2 matching over 7 bases. The CDR3 is 15 amino acids. Germline lookup yields CDR1 SSHAT and CDR2 FNYEAQ (reference sequence). Full variable domain (rest looked up from reference TRBV7-7 and TRBJ2-5): GAGVSQSPRYKVTKRGQDVTLRCDPISSHATLYWYQQALGQGPEFLTYFNYEAQPDKSGLPSDRFSAERPEGSISTLTIQRTEQRDSAMYRCASSLGGDDEETQYFGPGTRLLVL.

This sequence joins TRBV12-3 or TRBV12-4 and TRBJ2-2, with D perhaps TRBD2 (5 bases). Trimming stripped 8 bases from V and 8 bases from J, with 6 bases between. This CDR3 region has 10 residues. CDR3 sequence: CASGSGELFF. The CDR3 DNA sequence: TGTGCCAGCGGGAGTGGGGAGCTGTTTTTT.

This clone turned up a few times. The V gene is TRBV6-5, the J gene TRBJ1-6; 7 bases line up with TRBD1. Trimming at V came to 2 bases and at J to 7 bases, leaving 2 bases not matched to a gene. Germline loops: CDR1 MNHEY, CDR2 SVGAGI. The CDR3 runs to 14 residues. CDR3 bases: TGTGCCAGCAGTTACGGGACAGCCAATTCACCCCTCCACTTT. Its protein is CASSYGTANSPLHF.

V and J are TRBV28 and TRBJ1-6; perhaps TRBD1 as D (5 bases). The V gene's germline CDR1 is MDHEN and CDR2 SYDVKM. V was shortened by 7 bases and J by 10 bases, with 14 bases between the two germline ends. This CDR3 is built from 13 residues. The CDR3 loop reads CASTINRGSPLHF. In nucleotides, the CDR3 is TGTGCCAGCACCATCAACCGGGGGTCACCCCTCCACTTT.

The chain carries TRBV19 and TRBJ2-7; D ambiguous. Deletions cut 4 bases from V and 4 bases from J, with 14 bases between. The CDR3 extends over 14 amino acids. Germline CDR1 and CDR2: LNHDA and SQIVND (reference sequence). CDR3 residues: CASSRGYGLYEQYF. The CDR3 DNA sequence: TGTGCCAGTAGTAGAGGATACGGGCTTTACGAGCAGTACTTC.

This chain connects TRBV4-2 to TRBJ2-4, with D uncertain. This CDR3 is built from 17 residues. V lost 0 bases and J lost 0, with 12 bases in between. The germline CDR1 and CDR2 sequences are LGHNA and YNFKEQ. CDR3 amino acids: CASSQDGRSLAKNIQYF. In DNA, the CDR3 is TGTGCCAGCAGCCAAGATGGGCGTTCCCTAGCCAAAAACATTCAGTACTTC.

This chain links TRBV7-9 with TRBJ2-3, with 9 bases that match TRBD2. Per the germline V gene, CDR1 is SEHNR and CDR2 is FQNEAQ (reference sequence). V trimming: 5 bases; J trimming: 5 bases; junction bases outside the gene matches: 8. The CDR3 runs to 15 residues. The CDR3 DNA is TGTGCCAGCAGCCCCGTGTTAGCGGGAGTAGATACGCAGTATTTT. Its translation is CASSPVLAGVDTQYF.

The V call is TRBV10-1, the J call TRBJ1-5, with D perhaps TRBD1 (6 bases). Germline V gene sequence: CDR1 WNHNN, CDR2 SYGVQD (reference sequence). Trimming removed 4 bases at V and 6 bases at J, with 19 bases between. The CDR3 length is 16 residues. CDR3 in DNA: TGCGCCAGCAGTGGGGGTGAGGGGGACTTATTTCAGCCCCAGCATTTT. Amino acids: CASSGGEGDLFQPQHF.

The chain combines TRBV28 with TRBJ1-2; D gene unclear. The ends were cut back, 5 bases at V and 4 bases at J, with 20 bases in the middle. CDR3 length: 16 residues. The germline CDR1 and CDR2 sequences are MDHEN and SYDVKM. This chain's CDR3 is CASSNFGVAPGYGYTF. The CDR3 DNA is TGTGCCAGCAGTAACTTTGGGGTAGCCCCAGGCTATGGCTACACCTTC.

The chain recombines TRBV27 with TRBJ2-7, with 8 bases that match TRBD2. This CDR3 comprises 13 residues. Germline-derived CDR1 and CDR2 are MNHEY and SMNVEV (reference sequence). V lost 7 bases and J lost 3; bases outside the gene matches: 5. CDR3 DNA sequence: TGTGCCAGCAAACTAGCGGAAAACTACGAGCAGTACTTC. It yields the protein CASKLAENYEQYF.

The chain employs TRBV21-1 and TRBJ2-1; the D call of TRBD1 is as the table states it, not checked on the DNA. TRBV21-1 is noted as a pseudogene. The CDR3 extends over 14 amino acids. CDR3 bases: TGTGCCAACCTCCAGGGGGCGACCCACAATGAGCAGTTCTTC. This codes for CANLQGATHNEQFF.

CDR3 loop: CATSLKGYGLGYEAFF. The CDR3 nucleotides read TGTGCCACCAGCCTAAAAGGTTATGGCTTAGGGTACGAAGCTTTCTTT. The rearrangement links TRBV15 to TRBJ1-1; no reliable D call. Germline-derived CDR1 and CDR2 are LNHNV and YYDKDF (reference sequence). V was shortened by 5 bases and J by 8 bases, with 24 bases between the two germline ends. The CDR3 has 16 residues.